This T cell receptor beta chain was documented in a study of shared T cell receptors in the human thymus. Only in-frame clones appear in the TCRdb table, and some are missing; sequencing was by immunoSEQ multiplex PCR. The sample includes 500,000 to 550,000 clones, around 78% of them seen just once. Germline-derived CDR1 and CDR2 are MNHEY and SMNVEV (reference sequence). The CDR3 is 16 residues long. V was trimmed by 3 bases and J by 2 bases, leaving 16 bases between them. The sample also formed part of further work on human thymus T cells. That study reports: Resections that were taken during corrective heart surgery supplied the thymus tissue. Related research examined unrelated individuals and reported that their thymic repertoires overlapped highly.

The receptor comes from a boy younger than two with a congenital heart defect. The sequencing input was thymocytes. This chain links TRBV27 with TRBJ2-5, with D possibly TRBD1 on 6 matching bases. The CDR3 sequence is CASSLSLGQRQETQYF. Written as DNA, the CDR3 is TGTGCCAGCAGTTTGAGCTTAGGACAGAGACAAGAGACCCAGTACTTC.